This entry lists 25 T cell receptor beta chains sequenced from one sample in a study of blood T cell repertoires in COVID-19. The protocol was immunoSEQ multiplex PCR, while the TCRdb copy is restricted to in-frame clones and leaves out a portion. Among approximately 200,000 clones, around 90% were seen once, and the ten largest hold more than 1.4%. Sequencing was performed on peripheral blood. Receptors originate from a man aged 18 to 29 with active or convalescent COVID-19.

The chain carries TRBV7-9 and TRBJ1-6; tentatively, D is TRBD1 (6 bases). Looked up from germline, CDR1 is SEHNR and CDR2 is FQNEAQ (reference sequence). The CDR3 has 15 amino acids. V was trimmed by 3 bases and J by 9 bases, leaving 15 bases between them. CDR3 in DNA: TGTGCCAGCAGCTTTGGGGGACAATGGGGTTCACCCCTCCACTTT. Residues: CASSFGGQWGSPLHF.

The chain recombines TRBV3-1 (or the pseudogene TRBV3-2) with TRBJ2-7; tentative D call: TRBD2 (6 bases). The CDR3 length is 12 residues. V dropped 3 bases and J dropped 6 bases, with 9 bases sitting between them. Per the germline V gene, CDR1 is LGHDT and CDR2 is YNNKEL (reference sequence). The CDR3 nucleotides read TGTGCCAGCAGCCATGGCGGGACCGAGCAGTACTTC. Protein sequence: CASSHGGTEQYF.

This clone appeared once. The V call is TRBV2, the J call TRBJ2-1; TRBD2 matches at 9 bases. V lost 2 bases, J lost 9 bases, and 20 bases stayed unmatched. Germline V CDR1 and CDR2: SNHLY, FYNNEI. This CDR3 is 19 amino acids long. The CDR3 DNA reads as TGTGCCAGCAGTGAATCCAGGGGGACGGTTGCGGGAGGGCCGGGTGAGCAGTTCTTC. The encoded protein is CASSESRGTVAGGPGEQFF.

The DNA of the CDR3 is TGTGCCAGCAGCCAAGACAGGGCAGGGAATGAAAAACTGTTTTTT. Translated, it gives CASSQDRAGNEKLFF. The V and J genes are TRBV7-9 and TRBJ1-4; 7 bases match TRBD1. Per germline, CDR1 SEHNR and CDR2 FQNEAQ (reference sequence). CDR3 size: 15 residues. The junction had 8 bases not matched to a gene; V was cut back by 5 bases and J by 5 bases.

This chain joins TRBV19 and TRBJ2-3, with TRBD2 matching 13 bases. The CDR3 runs to 16 residues. CDR1 is LNHDA, CDR2 SQIVND, per germline (reference sequence). V lost 4 bases to trimming and J lost 4 bases; unmatched junction nucleotides: 5. The CDR3 protein is CASSTRTSGSPDTQYF. In DNA form, the CDR3 reads TGTGCCAGTAGTACGCGGACTAGCGGGAGCCCAGATACGCAGTATTTT.

In this sample, this clone turned up once. The chain is built from TRBV7-8 and TRBJ1-5, with D possibly TRBD1 on 6 matching bases. With 1 base removed from V and 4 bases from J, the gap between germline ends came to 11 bases. From germline, CDR1 is SGHVS and CDR2 FQNEAQ. The CDR3 sequence is 15 residues long. The CDR3 spells CASSLEGQDNQPQHF. In DNA, the CDR3 is TGTGCCAGCAGCTTAGAGGGACAAGATAATCAGCCCCAGCATTTT.

V usage is TRBV28 and J usage is TRBJ1-4; D unclear. This CDR3 region has 14 residues. Germline lookup yields CDR1 MDHEN and CDR2 SYDVKM. Trimming took off 6 bases at V and 4 bases at J, with 12 bases between the two ends. CDR3 residues: CASRPGSYNEKLFF. For the CDR3, the DNA is TGTGCCAGCAGACCGGGGTCGTATAATGAAAAACTGTTTTTT.

The chain uses TRBV7-9 and TRBJ1-1; 9 nucleotides align to TRBD1. CDR3 length: 13 residues. V lost 5 bases and J lost 9; bases outside the gene matches: 7. CDR1 is SEHNR, CDR2 FQNEAQ, per germline (reference sequence). The CDR3 region has the DNA TGTGCCAGCAGCCTCGGGGACAGGGTAAAAGCTTTCTTT. It is translated as CASSLGDRVKAFF.

This sequence joins TRBV4-1 and TRBJ2-7; weak D call: TRBD1 (5 bases). The CDR3 runs to 12 residues. Per germline, CDR1 MGHRA and CDR2 YSYEKL. The V and J ends lost 3 bases and 6 bases respectively, with 9 bases between them. CDR3 protein: CASSHPQGEQYF. CDR3 nucleotide sequence: TGCGCCAGCAGCCACCCGCAGGGCGAGCAGTACTTC.

This clone has a single count. The chain combines TRBV6-1 with TRBJ2-2, with 11 nucleotides matching TRBD2. Germline V CDR1 and CDR2: MNHNS, SASEGT. Trimming took 0 bases from V and 8 from J; bases not matched to a gene: 8. The CDR3 runs to 17 residues. CDR3 sequence reads: CASSEASWTSGWGELFF. The CDR3, as DNA: TGTGCCAGCAGTGAAGCAAGCTGGACTAGCGGGTGGGGGGAGCTGTTTTTT.

CDR3 DNA: TGTGCCTGGAGTCGCAGGGGGTACGGCTCCTACGAGCAGTACTTC. This translates into CAWSRRGYGSYEQYF. The V gene is TRBV30, the J gene TRBJ2-7; TRBD1 aligns across 7 bases. Germline CDR1 reads GTSNPN; CDR2 reads SVGIG (reference sequence). This CDR3 region has 15 residues. Germline trimming cut 2 bases from V and 0 bases from J; bases unmatched to any gene: 7.

CDR3 nucleotides: TGTGCCAGCACAAGACAGACGGACACTGAAGCTTTCTTT. Protein sequence: CASTRQTDTEAFF. The V call is TRBV9, the J call TRBJ1-1, with a weak D call TRBD1 (5 bases). The ends were cut back, 6 bases at V and 3 bases at J, with 12 bases in the middle. Germline CDR1 reads SGDLS; CDR2 reads YYNGEE. CDR3 length: 13 amino acids.

This chain joins TRBV10-3 and TRBJ1-1; D not resolved. CDR1 and CDR2 from the germline V gene are ENHRY and SYGVKD. The CDR3 consists of 17 residues. V dropped 4 bases and J dropped 4 bases, with 22 bases sitting between them. The CDR3 nucleotides read TGTGCCATCAGTGCTCCGGACTCCCAATCGGGGTCCACTGAAGCTTTCTTT. It specifies CAISAPDSQSGSTEAFF.

The rearrangement uses TRBV11-2 and TRBJ2-5; 9 bases match TRBD2. Germline CDR1 SGHAT, CDR2 FQNNGV. This CDR3 is 15 amino acids long. Unmatched junction bases numbered 9, after V lost 4 bases and J lost 6 bases. The CDR3, as DNA: TGTGCCAGCAGCTCTAGCGGGGAGTTGGTAAAGACCCAGTACTTC. It yields the protein CASSSSGELVKTQYF.

The chain is built from TRBV5-6 and TRBJ1-1; D possibly corresponds to TRBD1 (6 bases). The CDR3 consists of 13 residues. Germline CDR1 reads SGHDT; CDR2 reads YYEEEE. V dropped 0 bases and J dropped 3 bases, with 6 bases sitting between them. The CDR3 spells CASSLAGDTEAFF. The CDR3 bases are TGTGCCAGCAGCTTGGCAGGGGACACTGAAGCTTTCTTT.

This chain links TRBV5-6 with TRBJ2-1, with 8 bases identical to TRBD2. The V and J ends lost 2 bases and 8 bases, in that order; junction bases with no gene match: 9. The CDR3 sequence is 15 residues long. The germline CDR1 and CDR2 sequences are SGHDT and YYEEEE. The CDR3 protein is CASSLKISGIDEQFF. The CDR3 nucleotides are TGTGCCAGCAGCTTAAAGATTAGCGGGATCGATGAGCAGTTCTTC. The full variable domain, in which reference TRBV5-6 and TRBJ2-1 provide the parts outside the CDR3, is DAGVTQSPTHLIKTRGQQVTLRCSPKSGHDTVSWYQQALGQGPQFIFQYYEEEERQRGNFPDRFSGHQFPNYSSELNVNALLLGDSALYLCASSLKISGIDEQFFGPGTRLTVL.

The chain is built from TRBV7-2 and TRBJ2-1, with D possibly matching TRBD2 (5 bases). The CDR3 has 14 amino acids. Trimming cost V 5 bases and J 4 bases, with 12 bases left between them. Germline V CDR1 and CDR2: SGHTA, FQGNSA. Written as DNA, the CDR3 is TGTGCCAGCAGCCCGAGCAGCGGATACAATGAGCAGTTCTTC. It encodes CASSPSSGYNEQFF. Based on the CDR3 plus reference TRBV7-2 and TRBJ2-1, the full variable domain is GAGVSQSPSNKVTEKGKDVELRCDPISGHTALYWYRQSLGQGLEFLIYFQGNSAPDKSGLPSDRFSAERTGGSVSTLTIQRTQQEDSAVYLCASSPSSGYNEQFFGPGTRLTVL.

This clone was detected a few times. The chain employs TRBV3-1 (or the pseudogene TRBV3-2) and TRBJ1-2; unclear D gene. Trimming left V 1 base short and J 3 bases short, with 6 bases between. From germline, CDR1 is LGHDT and CDR2 YNNKEL (reference sequence). The CDR3 loop spans 13 amino acids. The CDR3 protein is CASSQVSDYGYTF. CDR3 nucleotides: TGTGCCAGCAGCCAAGTCTCAGACTATGGCTACACCTTC.

V is TRBV20-1 and J is TRBJ2-7; D possibly corresponds to TRBD1 (6 bases). Per germline, CDR1 DFQATT and CDR2 SNEGSKA (reference sequence). The V and J ends lost 6 bases and 2 bases respectively, with 8 bases between them. The CDR3 length is 11 residues. DNA of the CDR3: TGCAGTGCCGGACAGACCTACGAGCAGTACTTC. Translated, it gives CSAGQTYEQYF.

The V call is TRBV19, the J call TRBJ1-1; D gene uncertain. V was trimmed by 5 bases and J by 5 bases, leaving 12 bases between them. This CDR3 is built from 13 residues. Germline V gene lookup returns CDR1 LNHDA and CDR2 SQIVND (reference sequence). The CDR3 loop reads CASSQIRGTEAFF. The CDR3, as DNA: TGTGCCAGTAGTCAAATTAGAGGAACTGAAGCTTTCTTT.

This clone appeared a few times. The chain uses TRBV30 and TRBJ2-5, with 9 bases fitting TRBD1. V shed 6 bases, J shed 2 bases, and the junction held 7 bases outside the gene matches. The CDR3 has 14 residues. Germline V gene data show CDR1 as GTSNPN and CDR2 as SVGIG (reference sequence). The CDR3 region is CACLQGALQETQYF. The CDR3 DNA sequence: TGTGCCTGCTTACAGGGGGCTTTACAAGAGACCCAGTACTTC.

V usage is TRBV5-1 and J usage is TRBJ1-1; D perhaps matches TRBD1 (6 bases). The V gene lost 2 bases and the J gene lost 3 bases, with 17 bases spanning the gap. Germline V gene data show CDR1 as SGHRS and CDR2 as YFSETQ. The CDR3 has 16 residues. The CDR3 DNA reads TGCGCCAGCAGCTTTATGGGACTCGGGGGGCACACTGAAGCTTTCTTT. Its translation is CASSFMGLGGHTEAFF. Full variable domain (remainder filled in from reference TRBV5-1 and TRBJ1-1): KAGVTQTPRYLIKTRGQQVTLSCSPISGHRSVSWYQQTPGQGLQFLFEYFSETQRNKGNFPGRFSGRQFSNSRSEMNVSTLELGDSALYLCASSFMGLGGHTEAFFGQGTRLTVV.

The gene calls are TRBV7-3 and TRBJ2-1; 8 bases fit TRBD2. CDR3 length: 18 residues. Germline V gene data show CDR1 as SGHTA and CDR2 as FQGTGA. V lost 1 base and J lost 4; bases outside the gene matches: 12. Written as DNA, the CDR3 is TGTGCCAGCAGCTTAAGAGTCGGGGGGGTCCCCCCGTACAATGAGCAGTTCTTC. Its protein is CASSLRVGGVPPYNEQFF.

V gene TRBV19 combines with J gene TRBJ2-5; D unresolved. The CDR3 contains 11 residues. Per germline, CDR1 LNHDA and CDR2 SQIVND (reference sequence). V was cut by 3 bases and J by 5 bases, with 4 bases left in between. CDR3 residues: CASSIRETQYF. The CDR3 coding sequence is TGTGCCAGTAGTATCCGGGAGACCCAGTACTTC. Variable domain in full (rest from reference TRBV19 and TRBJ2-5): DGGITQSPKYLFRKEGQNVTLSCEQNLNHDAMYWYRQDPGQGLRLIYYSQIVNDFQKGDIAEGYSVSREKKESFPLTVTSAQKNPTAFYLCASSIRETQYFGPGTRLLVL.

The chain uses TRBV30 and TRBJ2-2; a weak D match, TRBD2 (6 bases). Trimming shortened V by 5 bases and J by 5 bases, and 12 bases separated the two germline ends. This CDR3 is 13 amino acids long. Germline assignment: CDR1 GTSNPN and CDR2 SVGIG (reference sequence). CDR3 DNA: TGTGCCTGGTCACTAGCACCGACCGGGGAGCTGTTTTTT. Encoded protein: CAWSLAPTGELFF.